The rows below give T cell receptor beta chains drawn from one sample of a study of spatial heterogeneity in lung cancer. TCRdb used MiXCR to reprocess the 5' RACE reads, holding one entry per CDR3 protein. The sample consists of some 37,000 distinct CDR3 sequences, 7.5% of them appearing once. The source was PBMCs, collected at surgery. These receptors were collected from a male donor with early-stage non-small cell lung cancer. CDR3s include the opening cysteine and the closing phenylalanine or tryptophan. Each record gives: V gene, J gene, CDR3 protein.

>TRBV5-1|TRBJ1-4
CASSLDSSNEKLFF
>TRBV7-6|TRBJ2-4
CASSLNGRGKNIQYF
>TRBV7-2|TRBJ2-3
CASSRRLVGPTDTQYF
>TRBV27|TRBJ1-2
CASSFGRDEGYTF
>TRBV7-2|TRBJ2-1
CASSIAGGADYNEQFF
>TRBV7-7|TRBJ2-2
CASSRGVPGELFF
>TRBV30|TRBJ2-2
CATDSGELFF
>TRBV29-1|TRBJ1-2
CSAEVINYGYTF
>TRBV9|TRBJ2-2
CASSVGQGDTGELFF
>TRBV5-4|TRBJ2-1
CASSRSSGRADEQFF
>TRBV7-8|TRBJ2-4
CASSPGRMTGPLAKNIQYF
>TRBV24-1|TRBJ2-5
CATSDLWGETQYF
>TRBV7-9|TRBJ2-7
CASSPPGLAVDEQYF
>TRBV20-1|TRBJ2-1
CSAREYNEQFF
>TRBV20-1|TRBJ1-2
CSAPETQTNYGYTF
>TRBV6-2/TRBV6-3|TRBJ1-1
CASSYSAGRSNTEAFF
>TRBV9|TRBJ2-7
CASSSDGYEQYF
>TRBV6-5|TRBJ2-5
CASSYSGLAGFRETQYF
>TRBV4-1|TRBJ2-3
CASSQNIADTQYF
>TRBV4-3|TRBJ2-6
CASSQDQGRDSFSGANVLTF
>TRBV12-3/TRBV12-4|TRBJ1-1
CASSHLRGRMNTEAFF
>TRBV6-2/TRBV6-3|TRBJ1-3
CASSRLGRNSGNTIYF
>TRBV12-3/TRBV12-4|TRBJ2-2
CASSFNRNTGELFF
>TRBV29-1|TRBJ1-2
CSVEGTGTYGYTF
>TRBV12-3/TRBV12-4|TRBJ2-7
CASSLGGRYEQYF
>TRBV6-6|TRBJ1-2
CASTQRDSFFNYGYTF
>TRBV10-3|TRBJ2-7
CAVQGAYEQYF
>TRBV5-4|TRBJ2-1
CASNPPGIRNEQFF
>TRBV27|TRBJ2-3
CASSLNPAGSDTQYF
>TRBV9|TRBJ2-3
CASSVGLAITDTQYF
>TRBV19|TRBJ1-2
CASSIPGQPVDYGYTF
>TRBV2|TRBJ2-2
CASSESSGGPNTGELFF
>TRBV7-2|TRBJ1-5
CASSPQGYSNQPQHF
>TRBV6-2/TRBV6-3|TRBJ1-1
CASSYSNDRGRSTEAFF
>TRBV7-2|TRBJ1-1
CASSFEGSTEAFF
>TRBV29-1|TRBJ2-7
CSVATISTWEQYF
>TRBV5-1|TRBJ1-2
CASSADQTGGYTF
>TRBV10-3|TRBJ1-1
CAISEDILRRGTGAFF
>TRBV30|TRBJ2-5
CAWSVGETQYF
>TRBV24-1|TRBJ1-5
CATSRGGLYSNQPQHF
>TRBV15|TRBJ1-3
CATSRAGGVSGNTIYF